Listed below are T cell receptor beta chains from one sample, sequenced in a study of CD8 T cells in ankylosing spondylitis. TCRdb reprocessed the 5' RACE reads with MiXCR, giving one entry per CDR3 protein. The repertoire holds 250,000 to 400,000 distinct CDR3 sequences, with about 9.9% as singletons. Sequenced material: blood, either unsorted or a sorted T cell fraction (not recorded which). The receptors come from a female donor with ankylosing spondylitis or in good health (not recorded which). The CDR3 runs from the conserved cysteine through the conserved F or W. D genes are given only for firm matches. The listing skips clone size in some rows; elsewhere it reads once, few, many or a size class.

d_call j_call v_call clone_size cdr3_nt cdr3_aa
- TRBJ2-7 TRBV5-6 many TGTGCCAGCAGCTTGGCCCCGTCCGTCTATTCCTACGAGCAGTACTTC CASSLAPSVYSYEQYF
- TRBJ1-5 TRBV29-1 many TGCAGCGTTGTACAGGGTAGGGATCAGCCCCAGCATTTT CSVVQGRDQPQHF
TRBD1 TRBJ1-4 TRBV5-1 - TGCGCCAGCAGCTTGGGGGACAGGGTTACTAATGAAAAACTGTTTTTT CASSLGDRVTNEKLFF
- TRBJ1-1 TRBV3-1 - TGTGCCAGCAGCCAAGACCTAGTGAACACTGAAGCTTTCTTT CASSQDLVNTEAFF
- TRBJ1-2 TRBV10-1 - TGCGCCAGCGACGAATGGACAGATGACTATCGCTACACCTTC CASDEWTDDYRYTF
TRBD1 TRBJ2-3 TRBV20-1 - TGCAGTGCCATTGACCGGGACAGGGCCGGCACAGATACGCAGTATTTT CSAIDRDRAGTDTQYF
- TRBJ2-3 TRBV20-1 - TGCAGTGCTAGACCGGCGGGGAGCACAGATACGCAGTATTTT CSARPAGSTDTQYF
TRBD2 TRBJ2-3 TRBV3-1 few TGTGCCAGCAGCCAAGCGACTAGCGGGAGGCCAAACACAGATACGCAGTATTTT CASSQATSGRPNTDTQYF
- TRBJ2-1 TRBV3-1 many TGTGCCAGCAGCCAAGGCATGGGGGGCGTGCAGTTCTTC CASSQGMGGVQFF
TRBD2 TRBJ2-7 TRBV18 few TGTGCCAGCTCACCAAACCTAGCGGGAGGTGTCTCCGAGCAGTACTTC CASSPNLAGGVSEQYF
TRBD2 TRBJ2-7 TRBV20-1 many TGCAGTGCTAGAACTAGCGCCCGCCTGAGAAACGAGCAGTACTTC CSARTSARLRNEQYF
- TRBJ2-6 TRBV28 many TGTGCCAGCAGTTTCCCAGGGGGGGGCGCTGGGGCCAACGTCCTGACTTTC CASSFPGGGAGANVLTF
- TRBJ2-7 TRBV5-1 many TGCGCCAGCAACCAAGGTAGCTCCTACGAGCAGTACTTC CASNQGSSYEQYF
TRBD2 TRBJ2-3 TRBV5-1 few TGCGCCAGCAGCTTGGAGCGGGGGATCACAGATACGCAGTATTTT CASSLERGITDTQYF
TRBD1 TRBJ2-5 TRBV12-3/TRBV12-4 few TGTGCCAGCAGTACGGGGACAGGCCAAGAGACCCAGTACTTC CASSTGTGQETQYF
TRBD1 TRBJ1-2 TRBV28 many TGTGCCACTACAGGGGGCTCTTATGGCTACACCTTC CATTGGSYGYTF
- TRBJ2-3 TRBV20-1 - TGCAGTGCTAGTGGTGGCACAGATATGCAGTATTTT CSASGGTDMQYF
TRBD1 TRBJ1-1 TRBV20-1 many TGCAGTGCTGGCCGACAGGGGACAGGGTCGGCTTTCTTT CSAGRQGTGSAFF
TRBD2 TRBJ2-1 TRBV5-1 many TGCGCCAGCAGCTCTGGACTAGCGGTCCCCACTTGGTTCTTC CASSSGLAVPTWFF
- TRBJ2-5 TRBV6-5 few TGTGCCAGCAGTTACGGGGGTCCACAAGAGACCCAGTACTTC CASSYGGPQETQYF
- TRBJ2-1 TRBV24-1 many TGTGCCACCAGTGACCGGAGGGGGGCTTCCTACAATGAGCAGTTCTTC CATSDRRGASYNEQFF
- TRBJ2-7 TRBV28 few TGTGCCAGCAGCTATAACCGGGACACCTCCTACGAGCAGTACTTC CASSYNRDTSYEQYF
- TRBJ1-1 TRBV7-8 many TGTGCCAGCAGCTTAGGGTTCGGGAACACTGAAGCTTTCTTT CASSLGFGNTEAFF
- TRBJ2-7 TRBV5-1 many TGCGCCAGCAGCCCCCGGGCCGCCTACGAGCAGTACTTC CASSPRAAYEQYF
- TRBJ1-2 TRBV5-1 many TGCGCCAGCAGCCACGTCTCCGGCAGGAGGACCTATGGCTACACCTTC CASSHVSGRRTYGYTF
TRBD2 TRBJ2-1 TRBV20-1 many TGCAGTGCTAGAGAAAGCGGGAGGAGAAGCAATGAGCAGTTCTTC CSARESGRRSNEQFF
- TRBJ1-1 TRBV25-1 many TGTGCCAGCAGTGACCGGGGTAACACTGAAGCTTTCTTT CASSDRGNTEAFF
- TRBJ1-1 TRBV20-1 many TGCAGTGCGAAAGAGGAAGGGGTCGGGAACACTGAAGCTTTCTTT CSAKEEGVGNTEAFF
- TRBJ2-3 TRBV20-1 many TGCAGTGCTCCCGGACCGCAATCAGGAACAGATACGCAGTATTTT CSAPGPQSGTDTQYF
TRBD1 TRBJ1-3 TRBV27 few TGTGCCAGTAGGGACAGGGCATACTCTGGAAACACCATATATTTT CASRDRAYSGNTIYF
TRBD2 TRBJ2-3 TRBV9 few TGTGCCAGCAGCCCCGCCCTAGCGGGGGGAACCACTAGCACAGATACGCAGTATTTT CASSPALAGGTTSTDTQYF
- TRBJ2-1 TRBV5-6 many TGTGCCAGCAGCTTGAGAAACAGCAGAAATGAGCAGTTCTTC CASSLRNSRNEQFF
- TRBJ2-7 TRBV20-1 many TGCAGTGCTAGAGATTTCGTGCCAGACTACTCCTACGAGCAGTACTTC CSARDFVPDYSYEQYF
TRBD2 TRBJ2-2 TRBV7-9 - TGTGCCAGCAGCGCAGCGGGGGCCCCGAACACCGGGGAGCTGTTTTTT CASSAAGAPNTGELFF
- TRBJ2-2 TRBV19 many TGTGCCAGTAGGAGCCGCGAAGGACTAACCGGGGAGCTGTTTTTT CASRSREGLTGELFF
- TRBJ1-1 TRBV7-2 many TGTGCCAGCAGCTTGGGCACCATGAACACTGAAGCTTTCTTT CASSLGTMNTEAFF
TRBD2 TRBJ2-1 TRBV2 many TGTGCCAGCAGGAAGGGACTAGCGGGAGGTGGGTCGTCGGGCAATGAGCAGTTCTTC CASRKGLAGGGSSGNEQFF